The 15 T cell receptor beta chains given below trace back to one sample, sequenced in a study of shared clonotypes between healthy human individuals. Assay: immunoSEQ multiplex PCR; the TCRdb copy retains only in-frame clones and omits some. The table lists under 1,900,000 clones, 98% of them singletons. The sample consisted of naive CD4+ T cells sorted from blood. Subset denoted: CD45RA+ positively selected. The receptors come from a man in his thirties or forties in good health.

The chain links TRBV10-3 to TRBJ2-7; D remains unclear. Germline assignment: CDR1 ENHRY and CDR2 SYGVKD. The CDR3 contains 15 residues. Trimming took 4 bases from V and 2 from J, leaving 15 bases between them. Here the CDR3 reads CAISADALTTYEQYF. The CDR3 DNA follows: TGTGCCATCAGTGCGGACGCCTTGACAACCTACGAGCAGTACTTC.

The chain combines TRBV15 with TRBJ2-3, with D perhaps TRBD2 (6 bases). Trimming took off 1 base at V and 5 bases at J, with 13 bases between the two ends. This CDR3 is built from 15 residues. Germline V gene lookup returns CDR1 LNHNV and CDR2 YYDKDF (reference sequence). Written as DNA, the CDR3 is TGTGCCACCAGCAGAGTAGGTCGGCGGGAAGATACGCAGTATTTT. It translates to CATSRVGRREDTQYF.

To note about this clone: The junction differs from germline at one of its ends, possibly a read error. The chain is built from TRBV28 and TRBJ2-3; 9 bases map to TRBD2. Germline V gene lookup returns CDR1 MDHEN and CDR2 SYDVKM. The CDR3 has 12 amino acids. The CDR3 nucleotides are TGTGCCAGCAGCCCGCGGGAGGGGACAGTTTTCTTT. This gives the protein CASSPREGTVFF.

This chain joins TRBV6-5 and TRBJ1-1; D may be TRBD1 (5 bases). Germline V CDR1 and CDR2: MNHEY, SVGAGI. The CDR3 is 13 residues long. With 7 bases removed from V and 10 bases from J, the gap between germline ends came to 19 bases. The CDR3 coding sequence is TGTGCCAGCACATCCCCCCCAGGGTTAGGAGCTTTCTTT. Encoded protein: CASTSPPGLGAFF.

To note about this clone: In the same sample, other DNA sequences code for this CDR3. The V and J genes are TRBV28 and TRBJ2-7, with 11 bases that match TRBD2. The junction had 1 base not matched to a gene; V was cut back by 6 bases and J by 0 bases. CDR3 size: 14 residues. The germline V gene encodes CDR1 MDHEN and CDR2 SYDVKM. In nucleotides, the CDR3 is TGTGCCAGCAGGACTAGCGGGACCTCCTACGAGCAGTACTTC. Residues: CASRTSGTSYEQYF.

The V and J genes are TRBV5-4 and TRBJ2-5; the D is unclear. CDR1 and CDR2 (germline): SGHNT, YYREEE (reference sequence). Trimming pared 10 bases from V and 1 base from J, leaving 14 bases between. CDR3 size: 13 residues. CDR3 bases: TGTGCCGCGCGTTCCGGGCTCCAAGAGACCCAGTACTTC. Its translation is CAARSGLQETQYF.

The gene calls are TRBV11-3 and TRBJ1-1; 9 bases agree with TRBD1. The V segment lost 3 bases and the J segment 2 bases; nucleotides outside the gene matches: 4. The CDR3 has 15 amino acids. Germline CDR1 and CDR2: SGHNT and YENEEA. The CDR3 here is CASSFRTGANTEAFF. CDR3 DNA: TGTGCCAGCAGCTTTAGGACAGGGGCTAACACTGAAGCTTTCTTT.

This clone showed up just once. The chain links TRBV4-1 to TRBJ2-3, with a tentative D call TRBD1 (5 bases). Trimming pared 1 base from V and 4 bases from J, leaving 12 bases between. From germline, CDR1 is MGHRA and CDR2 YSYEKL. This CDR3 has 15 residues. The DNA of the CDR3 is TGCGCCAGCAGCCAAGTTACAGGACACCCAGATACGCAGTATTTT. Translation: CASSQVTGHPDTQYF.

The chain combines TRBV7-9 with TRBJ2-3, with D unclear. The CDR3 consists of 12 residues. The V and J ends lost 2 bases and 6 bases respectively, with 6 bases between them. Looked up from germline, CDR1 is SEHNR and CDR2 is FQNEAQ (reference sequence). This CDR3 reads CASSLIADTQYF. Written as DNA, the CDR3 is TGTGCCAGCAGCTTAATCGCCGATACGCAGTATTTT.

The chain has TRBV30 and TRBJ2-1, with 12 positions matching TRBD2. Germline V gene data show CDR1 as GTSNPN and CDR2 as SVGIG (reference sequence). Trimming took 1 base from V and 6 from J; bases not matched to a gene: 7. This CDR3 is built from 16 residues. The CDR3 DNA sequence: TGTGCCTGGAGTGCCTGGACTAGCGGGACCCTCAATGAGCAGTTCTTC. Translation gives CAWSAWTSGTLNEQFF.

This rearrangement joins TRBV4-1 to TRBJ2-4; D assignment may be TRBD1 or TRBD2 (5 bases each). The CDR3 is made up of 16 amino acids. The germline CDR1 and CDR2 sequences are MGHRA and YSYEKL. Trimming stripped 0 bases from V and 4 bases from J, with 13 bases between. The CDR3 loop reads CASSQDHAGTKNIQYF. CDR3 in DNA: TGCGCCAGCAGCCAAGATCACGCCGGGACGAAAAACATTCAGTACTTC.

The rearrangement links TRBV19 to TRBJ1-2; 8 positions match TRBD1. Per germline, CDR1 LNHDA and CDR2 SQIVND (reference sequence). The CDR3 runs 15 residues. V shed 4 bases, J shed 4 bases, and the junction held 8 bases outside the gene matches. CDR3 protein: CASSTNLQGGYGYTF. DNA for the CDR3: TGTGCCAGTAGTACGAACCTACAGGGGGGCTATGGCTACACCTTC.

This clone was found once. V usage is TRBV5-3 and J usage is TRBJ2-7, with 7 bases fitting TRBD1. TRBV5-3 is designated an ORF whose function remains uncertain. The CDR3 length is 15 residues. V lost 5 bases and J lost 1; bases outside the gene matches: 9. CDR3 protein: CARRSSTGPSYEQYF. The CDR3 coding sequence is TGTGCCAGAAGATCATCGACAGGGCCATCCTACGAGCAGTACTTC.

The V and J genes are TRBV19 and TRBJ2-5; D call uncertain. The CDR3 sequence is 12 residues long. Germline V gene data show CDR1 as LNHDA and CDR2 as SQIVND (reference sequence). Trimming removed 7 bases at V and 4 bases at J, with 10 bases between. CDR3 sequence reads: CASKGSPETQYF. As DNA, the CDR3 is TGTGCCAGTAAAGGATCCCCAGAGACCCAGTACTTC. The variable domain in full, with the rest retrieved from reference TRBV19 and TRBJ2-5, is DGGITQSPKYLFRKEGQNVTLSCEQNLNHDAMYWYRQDPGQGLRLIYYSQIVNDFQKGDIAEGYSVSREKKESFPLTVTSAQKNPTAFYLCASKGSPETQYFGPGTRLLVL.

The V call is TRBV18, the J call TRBJ2-1; a possible D gene is TRBD2 (6 bases). V was shortened by 4 bases and J by 3 bases, with 13 bases between the two germline ends. The germline CDR1 and CDR2 sequences are KGHSH and LQKENI. The CDR3 sequence is 15 residues long. The CDR3 nucleotides are TGTGCCAGCTCACGATCTAGCGCCAACTACAATGAGCAGTTCTTC. Translated: CASSRSSANYNEQFF.